One and the same sample provided the 12 T cell receptor beta chains below, sequenced in a study of blood T cell repertoires in COVID-19. TCRdb keeps only in-frame clones here, not all; method: immunoSEQ multiplex PCR. The sample consists of 140,000 to 150,000 clones, roughly 88% of them appearing once. Sequenced sample: peripheral blood. The origin of the receptors is a woman between 45 and 65 years old with acute or convalescent COVID-19.

J is TRBJ2-1 and V is TRBV7-9; 8 positions match TRBD2. The trim removed 3 bases at V and 7 bases at J, leaving 8 bases unmatched. The CDR3 loop spans 15 amino acids. CDR1 and CDR2 from the germline V gene are SEHNR and FQNEAQ (reference sequence). The CDR3 region is CASSLDPGTRNEQFF. The CDR3, as DNA: TGTGCCAGCAGCTTGGACCCCGGGACTAGGAATGAGCAGTTCTTC. Full variable domain (rest looked up from reference TRBV7-9 and TRBJ2-1): DTGVSQNPRHKITKRGQNVTFRCDPISEHNRLYWYRQTLGQGPEFLTYFQNEAQLEKSRLLSDRFSAERPKGSFSTLEIQRTEQGDSAMYLCASSLDPGTRNEQFFGPGTRLTVL.

The chain combines TRBV18 with TRBJ1-1; D is uncertain. This CDR3 has 14 residues. Trimming took 6 bases from V and 5 from J, leaving 16 bases between them. The V gene's germline CDR1 is KGHSH and CDR2 LQKENI. Here the CDR3 DNA reads TGTGCCAGCTCCGTCACGGAGGAAAGTACTGAAGCTTTCTTT. As protein: CASSVTEESTEAFF.

The chain employs TRBV27 and TRBJ2-1; 12 bases line up with TRBD1. In germline, CDR1 is MNHEY, CDR2 SMNVEV (reference sequence). J was trimmed by 8 bases and V by 7 bases; bases with no gene match: 12. This CDR3 is built from 16 residues. Here the CDR3 reads CASILASGTGGYEQFF. CDR3 coding DNA: TGTGCCAGCATTCTGGCATCCGGGACAGGGGGCTATGAGCAGTTCTTC.

This sequence joins TRBV6-5 and TRBJ2-3; 8 bases are a match to TRBD1. The CDR3 is made up of 15 amino acids. Germline V gene data show CDR1 as MNHEY and CDR2 as SVGAGI. J gave up 3 bases and V 3 bases, and 5 bases lay outside the gene matches. The CDR3 coding sequence is TGTGCCAGCAGTTATGGACAGGGTGGGACAGATACGCAGTATTTT. Its protein is CASSYGQGGTDTQYF.

This sequence joins TRBV24-1 and TRBJ2-7; 8 nucleotides agree with TRBD1. This CDR3 contains 13 residues. Losses at the gene ends were 3 bases for V and 3 bases for J; bases not matched to a gene: 0. Looked up from germline, CDR1 is KGHDR and CDR2 is SFDVKD. The CDR3 region has the DNA TGTGCCACCAGTGATGGGACAGGCTACGAGCAGTACTTC. It yields the protein CATSDGTGYEQYF.

The table lists this clone with a count of one. The rearrangement links TRBV21-1 to TRBJ1-5; the listed D gene, TRBD1, was not tested against the DNA. TRBV21-1 is a known pseudogene. This CDR3 spans 16 amino acids. Here the CDR3 reads CASSKGGQGEGQPQHF. CDR3 bases: TGTGCCAGCAGCAAAGGGGGACAGGGGGAGGGCCAGCCCCAGCATTTT.

The chain joins TRBV25-1 to TRBJ2-2; D perhaps matches TRBD2 (5 bases). The germline gives CDR1 MGHDK, CDR2 SYGVNS. CDR3 length: 15 amino acids. V lost 6 bases, J lost 4 bases, and 15 bases lay in between. The CDR3 DNA reads as TGTGCCAGCAGCAAAGGGTGGGAGAGCACCGGGGAGCTGTTTTTT. Translated: CASSKGWESTGELFF. The full variable domain, with the rest looked up from reference TRBV25-1 and TRBJ2-2, is EADIYQTPRYLVIGTGKKITLECSQTMGHDKMYWYQQDPGMELHLIHYSYGVNSTEKGDLSSESTVSRIRTEHFPLTLESARPSHTSQYLCASSKGWESTGELFFGEGSRLTVL.

Remarks on this clone: A read error may produce the germline difference seen at one junction end. J is TRBJ1-5 and V is TRBV7-7, with TRBD1 matching 7 bases. The CDR3 is 18 residues long. Germline V CDR1 and CDR2: SSHAT, FNYEAQ (reference sequence). The CDR3 loop is CASSLIGPGGYSNQPQHF. The CDR3 DNA sequence: TGTGCTAGCAGCTTAATTGGCCCAGGGGGGTATAGCAATCAGCCCCAGCATTTT.

This chain joins TRBV5-1 and TRBJ1-1; 7 bases align to TRBD1. Germline V gene data show CDR1 as SGHRS and CDR2 as YFSETQ. With V trimmed by 8 bases and J by 5 bases, 9 bases remained unmatched. The CDR3 runs to 13 residues. The CDR3 DNA is TGCGCCAGTTTCACAGGGGCATCGACTGAAGCTTTCTTT. Protein sequence: CASFTGASTEAFF.

V usage is TRBV5-1 and J usage is TRBJ1-1; 7 bases are shared with TRBD1. CDR1 is SGHRS and CDR2 is YFSETQ in the germline V gene. The CDR3 contains 14 residues. V lost 5 bases to trimming and J lost 1 base; unmatched junction nucleotides: 5. The CDR3: CASRDQGGNTEAFF. The CDR3 coding sequence is TGCGCCAGCAGGGATCAGGGGGGGAACACTGAAGCTTTCTTT.

This clone ranks as large. This chain links TRBV6-6 with TRBJ1-5; TRBD1 might be the D (6 bases). The V gene lost 7 bases and the J gene lost 3 bases, with 13 bases spanning the gap. CDR3 size: 14 residues. Germline CDR1 is MNHNY and CDR2 is SVGAGI (reference sequence). The CDR3 is CASIQGGINQPQHF. The CDR3 DNA reads as TGTGCCAGCATCCAAGGGGGTATCAATCAGCCCCAGCATTTT.

Only one count was recorded for this clone. The genes are TRBV25-1 and TRBJ1-1; 7 positions match TRBD1. The CDR3 length is 16 residues. J was trimmed by 1 base and V by 5 bases; bases with no gene match: 10. Germline CDR1 is MGHDK and CDR2 is SYGVNS. CDR3 in DNA: TGTGCCAGCAGTCAATCACAAGGGACAGCGAACACTGAAGCTTTCTTT. This codes for CASSQSQGTANTEAFF.